This T cell receptor beta chain was sequenced in a study of blood T cells in healthy people across ages. Each donor had about 9.6 milliliters of peripheral blood drawn. This clonotype was counted many times. The antigen is unknown. Then a second PCR, running roughly 6 to 12 cycles, was carried out with a sample-barcoded 5' primer and a J-beta primer mix. A single record per CDR3 protein comes from TCRdb applying MiXCR to the 5' RACE reads. The sample yields 750,000 to 1,000,000 distinct CDR3 sequences, about 29% seen once. Overall study findings and caveats: In long-lived donors, naive CD4+ cell counts and diversity exceeded those of aged donors. The percentage of naive T cells correlated strongly with TCR beta diversity.

The CDR3 runs 11 residues. CDR1 is SNHLY and CDR2 is FYNNEI in the germline V gene. Trimming shortened V by 10 bases and J by 5 bases, and 11 bases separated the two germline ends. The data were also submitted as part of a second study, on T cells of mothers and their children.

This receptor was obtained from a woman aged 40 to 55 in good health. The rearrangement joins TRBV2 to TRBJ2-5, with D perhaps matching TRBD1 or TRBD2 (7 bases each). What was sequenced was blood. As DNA, the CDR3 is TGTGCCACAGGGGGGGCCGAGACCCAGTACTTC. This translates into CATGGAETQYF.